These 26 T cell receptor beta chains were all obtained from the same sample, sequenced in a study of blood T cell repertoires in COVID-19. Only in-frame clones appear in the TCRdb table, and some are missing; sequencing was by immunoSEQ multiplex PCR. Among 200,000 to 250,000 clones listed, 80% were seen once. Sequencing was done on a sample of PBMCs or T cells enriched from blood (not recorded which). The receptors originated from a man aged 30-40 years with acute COVID-19.

The chain combines TRBV2 with TRBJ1-4, with 7 bases aligning to TRBD1. V was clipped by 6 bases and J by 7 bases; unmatched bases: 8. The CDR3 is 14 residues long. Germline lookup yields CDR1 SNHLY and CDR2 FYNNEI. The CDR3 protein is CASRRTGAGEKLFF. The CDR3 coding sequence is TGTGCCAGCAGACGTACAGGGGCCGGTGAAAAACTGTTTTTT.

CDR3 sequence: CASRGDRSYNSPLHF. The CDR3 coding sequence is TGTGCCAGCAGGGGAGACAGGTCCTATAATTCACCCCTCCACTTT. V usage is TRBV6-5 and J usage is TRBJ1-6, with D maybe TRBD1 (6 bases). The germline V and J ends were trimmed by 6 bases and 1 base, with 10 bases remaining between them. The CDR3 is made up of 15 amino acids. CDR1 is MNHEY and CDR2 is SVGAGI in the germline V gene.

The J gene is TRBJ2-5, the V gene TRBV5-6, with D possibly being TRBD1 (6 bases). The CDR3 covers 14 residues. CDR1 SGHDT and CDR2 YYEEEE come from the germline V gene. V dropped 4 bases and J dropped 1 base, with 11 bases sitting between them. The CDR3 DNA follows: TGTGCCAGCAGCCCCGGGACAATCCAAGAGACCCAGTACTTC. The encoded protein is CASSPGTIQETQYF.

The rearrangement uses TRBV2 and TRBJ2-5; 11 bases agree with TRBD1. The V segment lost 5 bases and the J segment 4 bases; nucleotides outside the gene matches: 6. From germline, CDR1 is SNHLY and CDR2 FYNNEI. CDR3 size: 15 residues. CDR3 sequence: CASSMDRGLGETQYF. The CDR3 nucleotides read TGTGCCAGCAGTATGGACAGGGGGCTGGGAGAGACCCAGTACTTC.

CDR3 DNA sequence: TGTGCCAGCAGTGAAGGGGGCAGGAATCAGCCCCAGCATTTT. This sequence encodes CASSEGGRNQPQHF. This chain links TRBV2 with TRBJ1-5; maybe TRBD1 (5 bases). Trimming took 1 base from V and 4 from J, leaving 8 bases between them. Germline lookup yields CDR1 SNHLY and CDR2 FYNNEI. This CDR3 has 14 amino acids.

This clone is a singleton in its sample. The chain uses TRBV7-6 and TRBJ1-4; 10 nucleotides align to TRBD1. Unmatched junction bases numbered 3, after V lost 4 bases and J lost 7 bases. Germline CDR1 is SGHVS and CDR2 is FNYEAQ. CDR3 length: 14 residues. CDR3 residues: CASSWTGGFEKLFF. CDR3 nucleotides: TGTGCCAGCAGCTGGACAGGGGGGTTTGAAAAACTGTTTTTT.

The rearrangement uses TRBV6-1 and TRBJ2-2; 7 bases agree with TRBD1. Germline loops: CDR1 MNHNS, CDR2 SASEGT. Unmatched junction bases numbered 8, after V lost 2 bases and J lost 5 bases. The CDR3 has 16 amino acids. The CDR3 bases are TGTGCCAGCAGTGAAAGGCGACAGGGATGGACCGGGGAGCTGTTTTTT. Protein: CASSERRQGWTGELFF.

This sequence joins TRBV7-3 and TRBJ2-7, with TRBD2 identical over 10 bases. Trimming at V came to 3 bases and at J to 7 bases, leaving 9 bases not matched to a gene. This CDR3 is 15 amino acids long. Germline V gene sequence: CDR1 SGHTA, CDR2 FQGTGA. CDR3 in DNA: TGTGCCAGCAGCTTGGGGCTAGCGGGGGAAGATGAGCAGTACTTC. Translation gives CASSLGLAGEDEQYF. The full variable domain, in which reference TRBV7-3 and TRBJ2-7 provide the parts outside the CDR3, is GAGVSQTPSNKVTEKGKYVELRCDPISGHTALYWYRQSLGQGPEFLIYFQGTGAADDSGLPNDRFFAVRPEGSVSTLKIQRTERGDSAVYLCASSLGLAGEDEQYFGPGTRLTVT.

The chain combines TRBV7-9 with TRBJ1-1, with D tentatively TRBD1 (5 bases). Germline loops: CDR1 SEHNR, CDR2 FQNEAQ (reference sequence). The germline V and J ends were trimmed by 1 base and 4 bases, with 16 bases remaining between them. The CDR3 runs to 16 residues. The CDR3, as DNA: TGTGCCAGCAGCTTAGTCATGGGGGGAGGAGGCACTGAAGCTTTCTTT. It is translated as CASSLVMGGGGTEAFF.

Only a few counts were recorded for this clone. One end of the junction is discordant with germline, which a read error may explain. The gene calls are TRBV6-1 and TRBJ2-7; D is possibly TRBD2 (6 bases). The CDR3 spans 11 residues. Germline-derived CDR1 and CDR2 are MNHNS and SASEGT. The CDR3 nucleotides read TGTGCCAGCAGTGAAGGCGGGGACTCCCTCTTC. This encodes CASSEGGDSLF.

The chain combines TRBV6-5 with TRBJ1-6, with D perhaps matching TRBD1 (6 bases). The ends were cut back, 5 bases at V and 7 bases at J, with 15 bases in the middle. The CDR3 runs to 15 residues. Germline values: CDR1 MNHEY, CDR2 SVGAGI. The DNA for the CDR3 is TGTGCCAGCAGTCTATTGGACAGCGCCAATTCACCCCTCCACTTT. It translates to CASSLLDSANSPLHF.

This clone turned up a few times. V is TRBV2 and J is TRBJ2-6, with TRBD1 matching 7 bases. CDR3 length equals 15 residues. Trimming removed 5 bases from V and 0 bases from J; junction bases left unmatched: 1. Germline loops: CDR1 SNHLY, CDR2 FYNNEI. CDR3 protein: CASSRDSSGANVLTF. CDR3 coding DNA: TGTGCCAGCAGTCGGGACAGCTCTGGGGCCAACGTCCTGACTTTC.

The chain has TRBV11-2 and TRBJ2-5, with TRBD2 identical over 9 bases. Looked up from germline, CDR1 is SGHAT and CDR2 is FQNNGV. Trimming cost V 1 base and J 2 bases; bases outside gene matches: 14. The CDR3 runs to 19 residues. CDR3 DNA: TGTGCCAGCAGCTTAGCGGGTGTGCGGGGGGGCCTTTCACAAGAGACCCAGTACTTC. Its translation: CASSLAGVRGGLSQETQYF.

V is TRBV11-2 and J is TRBJ2-7, with 8 nucleotides matching TRBD2. The CDR3 spans 15 residues. Per germline, CDR1 SGHAT and CDR2 FQNNGV. Unmatched junction bases numbered 8, after V lost 5 bases and J lost 2 bases. Here the CDR3 DNA reads TGTGCCAGCAGCCCCAGACTAGCGCCCACCTACGAGCAGTACTTC. Protein product: CASSPRLAPTYEQYF.

CDR3 DNA: TGTGCCAGTAGCACAGGGTGGGGGAGCAATCAGCCCCAGCATTTT. Translated, it gives CASSTGWGSNQPQHF. The rearrangement uses TRBV19 and TRBJ1-5, with a possible D match to TRBD1 (6 bases). V was trimmed by 6 bases and J by 1 base, leaving 13 bases between them. Germline V gene sequence: CDR1 LNHDA, CDR2 SQIVND (reference sequence). The CDR3 is 15 amino acids.

The chain joins TRBV4-1 to TRBJ2-7, with D possibly being TRBD2 (5 bases). The V and J ends lost 0 bases and 3 bases respectively, with 9 bases between them. The CDR3 consists of 14 residues. The V gene's germline CDR1 is MGHRA and CDR2 YSYEKL. DNA of the CDR3: TGCGCCAGCAGCCAAGATCGAGAGGGCTACGAGCAGTACTTC. As protein: CASSQDREGYEQYF.

The chain couples TRBV11-3 to TRBJ2-3; 8 bases are shared with TRBD2. CDR1 is SGHNT and CDR2 is YENEEA in the germline V gene. Unmatched junction bases numbered 7, after V lost 0 bases and J lost 5 bases. The CDR3 contains 16 residues. The CDR3 here is CASSLDRGGPEDTQYF. The CDR3 coding sequence is TGTGCCAGCAGCTTAGACCGGGGGGGGCCGGAAGATACGCAGTATTTT.

This chain joins TRBV2 and TRBJ1-2; no definite D call. CDR3 length: 11 residues. Trimming left V 6 bases short and J 8 bases short, with 10 bases between. CDR1 is SNHLY, CDR2 FYNNEI, per germline. CDR3 sequence: CASRPTVGYTF. As DNA, the CDR3 is TGTGCCAGCAGACCTACTGTCGGCTACACCTTC.

This rearrangement joins TRBV6-5 to TRBJ2-7; 7 positions match TRBD1. CDR3 length: 14 amino acids. V lost 6 bases to trimming and J lost 1 base; unmatched junction nucleotides: 6. Germline CDR1 and CDR2: MNHEY and SVGAGI. The CDR3 reads CASRARDRSYEQYF. CDR3 nucleotides: TGTGCCAGCAGAGCACGGGACAGATCCTACGAGCAGTACTTC.

This CDR3 is CASSRERLAGTHEQFF. CDR3 sequence (DNA): TGCGCCAGCAGCCGCGAACGACTAGCGGGGACACATGAGCAGTTCTTC. The chain recombines TRBV4-1 with TRBJ2-1, with 11 bases that match TRBD2. Germline V lookup: CDR1 MGHRA, CDR2 YSYEKL. The CDR3 covers 16 residues. The trim removed 4 bases at V and 8 bases at J, leaving 10 bases unmatched.

This chain connects TRBV2 to TRBJ2-2; perhaps TRBD1 as D (6 bases). Trimming shortened V by 8 bases and J by 0 bases, and 10 bases separated the two germline ends. The CDR3 spans 14 residues. Germline CDR1 and CDR2: SNHLY and FYNNEI. The CDR3: CASVGTSNTGELFF. The CDR3 DNA reads as TGTGCCAGCGTCGGGACATCGAACACCGGGGAGCTGTTTTTT.

Concerning this clone: Other DNA sequences in this specimen translate into the identical CDR3. The chain uses TRBV7-9 and TRBJ1-1, with D hard to call. This CDR3 has 13 residues. V shed 1 base and J shed 1 base, with 4 bases lying between them. The germline CDR1 and CDR2 sequences are SEHNR and FQNEAQ (reference sequence). CDR3 region: CASSLGRNTEAFF. The CDR3, as DNA: TGTGCCAGCAGCTTAGGTCGGAACACTGAAGCTTTCTTT.

The chain uses TRBV12-3 or TRBV12-4 and TRBJ2-2; D is ambiguous. This CDR3 contains 13 residues. Deletions cut 5 bases from V and 6 bases from J, with 10 bases between. The CDR3 sequence is CASSLLVAGELFF. The DNA of the CDR3 is TGTGCCAGCAGTCTCCTCGTAGCCGGGGAGCTGTTTTTT.

This clone was detected ten times or more. The CDR3 protein is CASSLYRTSGEDNEQFF. CDR3 sequence (DNA): TGTGCCAGCAGCCTTTATCGGACTAGCGGGGAAGATAATGAGCAGTTCTTC. The genes are TRBV4-2 and TRBJ2-1; 12 bases map to TRBD2. The CDR3 is 17 amino acids. Germline CDR1 and CDR2: LGHNA and YNFKEQ. The V segment lost 4 bases and the J segment 7 bases; nucleotides outside the gene matches: 11.

The rearrangement joins TRBV5-1 to TRBJ1-5; 8 nucleotides match TRBD1. V gave up 0 bases and J gave up 7 bases; unmatched junction bases: 6. The CDR3 is 15 residues long. Germline CDR1 and CDR2: SGHRS and YFSETQ. In nucleotides, the CDR3 is TGCGCCAGCAGCTTGGAGACAGGGGCGGCCCAGCCCCAGCATTTT. Translating gives CASSLETGAAQPQHF.

This rearrangement joins TRBV14 to TRBJ2-3; 11 bases match TRBD2. V lost 6 bases to trimming and J lost 4 bases; unmatched junction nucleotides: 9. Germline CDR1 reads SGHDN; CDR2 reads FVKESK. The CDR3 totals 16 residues. The CDR3 sequence: CASRPGTSGPADTQYF. The CDR3 DNA sequence: TGTGCCAGCAGACCCGGGACTAGCGGTCCAGCAGATACGCAGTATTTT.